This entry lists 28 T cell receptor beta chains sequenced from one sample in a study of Ad26.COV2.S vaccination and SARS-CoV-2 variants. TCRdb keeps only in-frame clones here, not all; method: immunoSEQ multiplex PCR. This table holds more than 150,000 clones, around 88% found once. Sequenced here: peripheral blood, sampled after recovery from COVID-19. These receptors originate from a human donor who had recovered from COVID-19.

V gene TRBV10-2 combines with J gene TRBJ2-2; D is unclear. CDR1 and CDR2 (germline): WSHSY, SAAADI. This CDR3 has 12 residues. The V end was cut by 4 bases, the J end by 7 bases, with 7 bases between. The CDR3 loop reads CASSASYGELFF. CDR3 nucleotide sequence: TGCGCCAGCAGTGCGAGTTACGGGGAGCTGTTTTTT.

The chain is built from TRBV27 and TRBJ1-1; 7 nucleotides align to TRBD1. This CDR3 has 14 amino acids. The V segment lost 2 bases and the J segment 0 bases; nucleotides outside the gene matches: 0. Germline CDR1 is MNHEY and CDR2 is SMNVEV (reference sequence). The CDR3 sequence is CASSLDRVNTEAFF. In nucleotides, the CDR3 is TGTGCCAGCAGTTTAGACAGGGTGAACACTGAAGCTTTCTTT.

V gene TRBV7-2 combines with J gene TRBJ1-1; D might be TRBD1 (6 bases). V was cut by 5 bases and J by 5 bases, with 12 bases left in between. Germline CDR1 is SGHTA and CDR2 is FQGNSA. CDR3 length: 13 residues. CDR3 DNA: TGTGCCAGCAGCGCAGGGGTGGGGACTGAAGCTTTCTTT. Translated: CASSAGVGTEAFF.

This clone was detected only once. J is TRBJ2-7 and V is TRBV28; 12 nucleotides agree with TRBD1. This CDR3 comprises 14 residues. V dropped 6 bases and J dropped 6; count of bases not matched to a gene: 6. Germline CDR1 is MDHEN and CDR2 is SYDVKM. This chain's CDR3 is CASRTGQGATEQYF. CDR3 sequence (DNA): TGTGCCAGCAGAACGGGACAGGGGGCAACCGAGCAGTACTTC.

There are a few counts of this clone. The rearrangement uses TRBV4-1 and TRBJ1-5; perhaps TRBD1 as D (5 bases). CDR3 length: 17 amino acids. Germline values: CDR1 MGHRA, CDR2 YSYEKL. V lost 0 bases and J 2 bases, leaving 14 bases between the germline ends. The CDR3 is CASSQESGQGGNQPQHF. The CDR3 nucleotides read TGCGCCAGCAGCCAAGAGTCTGGGCAGGGTGGCAATCAGCCCCAGCATTTT.

The J gene is TRBJ2-7, the V gene TRBV5-4, with D possibly TRBD1 on 5 matching bases. The CDR3 consists of 12 residues. Trimming left V 4 bases short and J 4 bases short, with 9 bases between. CDR1 is SGHNT, CDR2 YYREEE, per germline (reference sequence). DNA of the CDR3: TGTGCCAGCAGCGAGACAGATTACGAGCAGTACTTC. Translated, it gives CASSETDYEQYF.

This chain connects TRBV7-9 to TRBJ2-3, with 9 bases aligning to TRBD1. This CDR3 spans 14 amino acids. V was clipped by 5 bases and J by 5 bases; unmatched bases: 5. In germline, CDR1 is SEHNR, CDR2 FQNEAQ (reference sequence). The CDR3 DNA reads TGTGCCAGCAGCGGGGACAGGGAGGTAGATACGCAGTATTTT. Encoded protein: CASSGDREVDTQYF.

The V call is TRBV27, the J call TRBJ2-4; tentative D call: TRBD2 (5 bases). The CDR3 loop spans 13 amino acids. Deletions cut 8 bases from V and 4 bases from J, with 12 bases between. Germline V gene data show CDR1 as MNHEY and CDR2 as SMNVEV (reference sequence). The CDR3 region has the DNA TGTGCCAGCCGAGGGCTCCGAAAAAACATTCAGTACTTC. Translation gives CASRGLRKNIQYF.

This clone came up a few times. The chain employs TRBV5-8 and TRBJ1-1; no firm D call. This CDR3 has 15 residues. Per germline, CDR1 SGHTS and CDR2 YDEGEE. Trimming removed 2 bases from V and 1 base from J, with 12 bases in between. The CDR3, as DNA: TGTGCCAGCAGCTTCTCGGCCCTACGGAACACTGAAGCTTTCTTT. Protein product: CASSFSALRNTEAFF.

The chain carries TRBV7-3 and TRBJ2-3; D might be TRBD2 (5 bases). The CDR3 contains 15 residues. V was shortened by 5 bases and J by 6 bases, with 18 bases between the two germline ends. Germline CDR1 and CDR2: SGHTA and FQGTGA. The CDR3 here is CASSPLGLTTDTQYF. The CDR3 DNA is TGTGCCAGCAGCCCCTTAGGACTGACGACGGATACGCAGTATTTT.

J is TRBJ1-1 and V is TRBV29-1; D unclear. Between the trimmed V and J ends, which lost 4 bases and 4 bases, there was a span of 10 bases. Germline loops: CDR1 SQVTM, CDR2 ANQGSEA. The CDR3 runs to 12 residues. For the CDR3, the DNA is TGCAGCGTTGTGGCAGGCCGCACTGAAGCTTTCTTT. Its translation: CSVVAGRTEAFF.

V and J are TRBV19 and TRBJ2-1; D is uncertain. This CDR3 region has 15 residues. The V end was cut by 1 base, the J end by 2 bases, with 9 bases between. The germline gives CDR1 LNHDA, CDR2 SQIVND (reference sequence). CDR3 nucleotide sequence: TGTGCCAGTAGTATAGGCCCCTCTCCCTACAATGAGCAGTTCTTC. Translated: CASSIGPSPYNEQFF.

The CDR3 DNA follows: TGTGCCAGCAGCTTAAAAACCGGGAGCTCCTACAATGAGCAGTTCTTC. Its translation: CASSLKTGSSYNEQFF. The V and J genes are TRBV7-3 and TRBJ2-1; TRBD2 is a possible D gene (6 bases). Trimming removed 1 base at V and 0 bases at J, with 10 bases between. There are 16 residues in the CDR3. Germline V gene sequence: CDR1 SGHTA, CDR2 FQGTGA.

This clone has only one observation. The chain employs TRBV29-1 and TRBJ2-3; the D gene is possibly TRBD2 (6 bases). This CDR3 region has 14 residues. Trimming cost V 5 bases and J 6 bases, with 18 bases left between them. CDR1 SQVTM and CDR2 ANQGSEA come from the germline V gene. The CDR3 is CSVKIIAGKDTQYF. In DNA, the CDR3 is TGCAGCGTTAAAATAATCGCGGGGAAGGATACGCAGTATTTT.

The V gene is TRBV18, the J gene TRBJ2-5; 12 bases map to TRBD2. The CDR3 sequence is 15 residues long. Trimming at V came to 3 bases and at J to 5 bases, leaving 4 bases not matched to a gene. Germline V gene lookup returns CDR1 KGHSH and CDR2 LQKENI. CDR3 sequence reads: CASSPGTSGSETQYF. The CDR3 nucleotides are TGTGCCAGCTCACCGGGGACTAGCGGGTCGGAGACCCAGTACTTC.

The V and J genes are TRBV3-1 (or the pseudogene TRBV3-2) and TRBJ2-3; no clear D. Germline CDR1 reads LGHDT; CDR2 reads YNNKEL (reference sequence). The CDR3 is 13 residues long. Trimming cost V 3 bases and J 4 bases, with 8 bases left between them. The CDR3 bases are TGTGCCAGCAGCCAGGTAAAGTCAGATACGCAGTATTTT. Protein sequence: CASSQVKSDTQYF.

This sequence joins TRBV28 and TRBJ2-1; no clear D gene. CDR3 length: 14 amino acids. Trimming shortened V by 3 bases and J by 6 bases, and 12 bases separated the two germline ends. Germline V gene sequence: CDR1 MDHEN, CDR2 SYDVKM. Here the CDR3 reads CASSLLLGRNEQFF. CDR3 coding DNA: TGTGCCAGCAGTTTGCTCCTGGGTCGCAATGAGCAGTTCTTC.

The chain uses TRBV7-9 and TRBJ1-4; TRBD1 agrees at 10 bases. Germline-derived CDR1 and CDR2 are SEHNR and FQNEAQ (reference sequence). CDR3 length: 17 residues. The trim removed 5 bases at V and 3 bases at J, leaving 9 bases unmatched. In DNA form, the CDR3 reads TGTGCCAGCAGCCGATGGACAGGGGGATTAGCTAATGAAAAACTGTTTTTT. As protein: CASSRWTGGLANEKLFF.

The chain uses TRBV12-3 or TRBV12-4 and TRBJ1-6; D not certain. The CDR3 sequence is 12 residues long. V was shortened by 6 bases and J by 7 bases, with 7 bases between the two germline ends. The CDR3 protein is CASSLENSPLHF. DNA of the CDR3: TGTGCCAGCAGCCTCGAAAATTCACCCCTCCACTTT.

V is TRBV14 and J is TRBJ1-2; possible D gene TRBD1, 5 bases. V lost 0 bases and J lost 4, with 9 bases in between. CDR1 is SGHDN, CDR2 FVKESK, per germline. CDR3 size: 14 residues. As DNA, the CDR3 is TGTGCCAGCAGCCAAGAAACCGGGGCCTATGGCTACACCTTC. Residues: CASSQETGAYGYTF.

The genes are TRBV9 and TRBJ1-1, with 9 positions matching TRBD1. The ends lost 2 bases at V and 5 bases at J; junction bases unmatched: 4. This CDR3 has 14 residues. CDR1 and CDR2 (germline): SGDLS, YYNGEE. CDR3 in DNA: TGTGCCAGCAGCGTGATGGACAGGGGAACTGAAGCTTTCTTT. Its protein is CASSVMDRGTEAFF.

This chain joins TRBV7-3 and TRBJ1-4, with unresolved D. From germline, CDR1 is SGHTA and CDR2 FQGTGA. This CDR3 has 13 residues. The V end was cut by 4 bases, the J end by 8 bases, with 11 bases between. CDR3 coding DNA: TGTGCCAGCAGCTCGAGGGCCGGAGAAAAACTGTTTTTT. This sequence encodes CASSSRAGEKLFF.

There are a few counts of this clone. This chain connects TRBV9 to TRBJ2-7; either TRBD1 or TRBD2 may fit D (7 bases each). V lost 0 bases to trimming and J lost 0 bases, with 13 bases between them. Per germline, CDR1 SGDLS and CDR2 YYNGEE. The CDR3 spans 16 residues. DNA for the CDR3: TGTGCCAGCAGCGTAGGGGAGGGGGCGGCCTCCTACGAGCAGTACTTC. This codes for CASSVGEGAASYEQYF.

The chain recombines TRBV24-1 with TRBJ1-2, with D unclear. The CDR3 length is 12 residues. Germline assignment: CDR1 KGHDR and CDR2 SFDVKD. Trimming took off 7 bases at V and 11 bases at J, with 16 bases between the two ends. The CDR3 DNA follows: TGTGCCACCAGCAGTGATTCGCGGGGATACACCTTC. Its protein is CATSSDSRGYTF.

A few counts support this clone. The chain joins TRBV7-9 to TRBJ2-7; D is ambiguous. This CDR3 is built from 16 residues. Germline V gene sequence: CDR1 SEHNR, CDR2 FQNEAQ (reference sequence). Trimming removed 3 bases at V and 2 bases at J, with 17 bases between. CDR3 loop: CASSFLPGPDAYEQYF. The CDR3 DNA reads TGTGCCAGCAGCTTTTTACCTGGACCGGACGCCTACGAGCAGTACTTC.

The V gene is TRBV4-1, the J gene TRBJ1-3, with D unclear. This CDR3 has 17 amino acids. V shed 0 bases and J shed 2 bases, with 14 bases lying between them. The germline CDR1 and CDR2 sequences are MGHRA and YSYEKL. The CDR3 sequence: CASSQEIPGGPGNTIYF. DNA of the CDR3: TGCGCCAGCAGCCAAGAGATCCCGGGAGGGCCTGGAAACACCATATATTTT.

This rearrangement joins TRBV30 to TRBJ2-7; the D gene is possibly TRBD2 (7 bases). V lost 0 bases and J 7 bases, leaving 13 bases between the germline ends. The CDR3 sequence is 13 residues long. CDR1 GTSNPN and CDR2 SVGIG come from the germline V gene (reference sequence). The CDR3 bases are TGTGCCTGGAGTGTAGGGGGGGTAAGGGAGCAGTACTTC. Amino acids: CAWSVGGVREQYF.

V gene TRBV18 combines with J gene TRBJ1-2; possibly TRBD1 for D (6 bases). Germline V gene lookup returns CDR1 KGHSH and CDR2 LQKENI. CDR3 length: 15 residues. V dropped 6 bases and J dropped 7 bases, with 21 bases sitting between them. CDR3: CASSTSRGEVGGYTF. The DNA for the CDR3 is TGTGCCAGCTCGACCAGCAGGGGAGAGGTGGGTGGCTACACCTTC. The variable domain in full, completed from reference TRBV18 and TRBJ1-2, reads NAGVMQNPRHLVRRRGQEARLRCSPMKGHSHVYWYRQLPEEGLKFMVYLQKENIIDESGMPKERFSAEFPKEGPSILRIQQVVRGDSAAYFCASSTSRGEVGGYTFGSGTRLTVV.